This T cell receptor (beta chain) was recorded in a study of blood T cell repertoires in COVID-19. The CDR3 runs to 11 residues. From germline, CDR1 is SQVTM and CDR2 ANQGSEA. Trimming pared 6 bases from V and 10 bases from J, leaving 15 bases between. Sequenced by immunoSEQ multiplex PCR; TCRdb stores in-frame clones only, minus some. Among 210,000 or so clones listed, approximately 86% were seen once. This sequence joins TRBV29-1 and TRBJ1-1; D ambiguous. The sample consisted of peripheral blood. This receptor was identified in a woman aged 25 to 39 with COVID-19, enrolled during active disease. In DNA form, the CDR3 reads TGCAGCGTCGAGGGAGGCCCGGGAGCTTTCTTT. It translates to CSVEGGPGAFF.